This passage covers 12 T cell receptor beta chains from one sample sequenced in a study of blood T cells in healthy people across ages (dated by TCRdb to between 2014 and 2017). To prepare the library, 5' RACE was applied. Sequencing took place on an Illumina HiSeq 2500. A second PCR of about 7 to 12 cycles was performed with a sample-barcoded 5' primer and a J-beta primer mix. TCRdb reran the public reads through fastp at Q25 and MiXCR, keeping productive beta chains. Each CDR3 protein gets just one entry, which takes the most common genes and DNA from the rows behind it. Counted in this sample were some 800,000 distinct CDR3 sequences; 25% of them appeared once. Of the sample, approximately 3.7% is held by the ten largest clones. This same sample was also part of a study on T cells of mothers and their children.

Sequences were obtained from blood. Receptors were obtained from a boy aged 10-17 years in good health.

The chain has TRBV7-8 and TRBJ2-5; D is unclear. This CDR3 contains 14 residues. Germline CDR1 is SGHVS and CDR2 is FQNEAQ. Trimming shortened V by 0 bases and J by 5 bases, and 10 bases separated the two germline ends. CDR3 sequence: CASSLAEEQETQYF. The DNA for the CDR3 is TGTGCCAGCAGCTTAGCGGAAGAACAGGAGACCCAGTACTTC.

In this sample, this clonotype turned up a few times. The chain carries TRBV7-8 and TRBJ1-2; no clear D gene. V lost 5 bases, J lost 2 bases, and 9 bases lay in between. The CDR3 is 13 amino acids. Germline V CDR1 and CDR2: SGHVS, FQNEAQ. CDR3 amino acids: CASSAQLNYGYTF. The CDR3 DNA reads TGTGCCAGCAGCGCACAGCTGAACTATGGCTACACCTTC.

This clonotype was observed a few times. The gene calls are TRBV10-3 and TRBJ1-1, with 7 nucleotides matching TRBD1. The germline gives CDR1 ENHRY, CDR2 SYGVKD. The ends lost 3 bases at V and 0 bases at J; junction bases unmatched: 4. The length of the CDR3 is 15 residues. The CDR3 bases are TGTGCCATCAGTGACGAGGGGGCCGTGAACACTGAAGCTTTCTTT. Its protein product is CAISDEGAVNTEAFF.

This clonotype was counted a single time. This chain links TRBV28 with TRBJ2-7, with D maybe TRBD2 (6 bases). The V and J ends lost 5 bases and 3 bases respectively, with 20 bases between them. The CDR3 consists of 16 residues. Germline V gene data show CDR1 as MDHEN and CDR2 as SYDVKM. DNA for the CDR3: TGTGCCAGCAGTAGTTCCAGGAGCGGGCTCATCTACGAGCAGTACTTC. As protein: CASSSSRSGLIYEQYF.

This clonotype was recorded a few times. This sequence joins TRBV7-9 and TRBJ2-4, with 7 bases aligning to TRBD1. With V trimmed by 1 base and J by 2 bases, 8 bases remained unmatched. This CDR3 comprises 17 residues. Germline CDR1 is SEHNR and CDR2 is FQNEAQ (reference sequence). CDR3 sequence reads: CASSLEGEGATKNIQYF. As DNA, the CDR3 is TGTGCCAGCAGCTTAGAGGGAGAGGGGGCGACCAAAAACATTCAGTACTTC.

CDR3 residues: CASTGSQWNEQFF. Written as DNA, the CDR3 is TGTGCCAGTACAGGGTCCCAGTGGAATGAGCAGTTCTTC. The chain recombines TRBV2 with TRBJ2-1, with a weak D call TRBD1 (6 bases). This CDR3 has 13 amino acids. Germline CDR1 SNHLY, CDR2 FYNNEI. V was clipped by 9 bases and J by 7 bases, with 16 bases between them. Filled out from reference TRBV2 and TRBJ2-1, the complete variable domain reads EPEVTQTPSHQVTQMGQEVILRCVPISNHLYFYWYRQILGQKVEFLVSFYNNEISEKSEIFDDQFSVERPDGSNFTLKIRSTKLEDSAMYFCASTGSQWNEQFFGPGTRLTVL.

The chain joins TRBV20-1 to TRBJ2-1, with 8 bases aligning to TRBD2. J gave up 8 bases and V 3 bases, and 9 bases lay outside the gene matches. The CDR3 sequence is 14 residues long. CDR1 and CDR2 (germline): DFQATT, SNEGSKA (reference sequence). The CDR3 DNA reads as TGCAGTGCTAGTCTCCGGGAGGGCCTAGATGAGCAGTTCTTC. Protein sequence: CSASLREGLDEQFF.

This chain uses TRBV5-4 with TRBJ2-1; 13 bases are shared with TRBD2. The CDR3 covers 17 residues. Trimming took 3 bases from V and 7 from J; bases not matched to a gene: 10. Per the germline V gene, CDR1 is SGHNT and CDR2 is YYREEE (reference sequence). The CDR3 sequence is CASSSARLAGGGNEQFF. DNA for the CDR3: TGTGCCAGCAGCTCGGCCCGACTAGCGGGAGGTGGGAATGAGCAGTTCTTC.

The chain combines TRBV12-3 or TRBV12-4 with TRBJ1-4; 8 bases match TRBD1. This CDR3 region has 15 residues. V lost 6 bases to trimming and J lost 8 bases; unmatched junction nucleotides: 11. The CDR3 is CASRPQGALREKLFF. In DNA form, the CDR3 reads TGTGCCAGCAGGCCTCAGGGGGCGCTTCGGGAAAAACTGTTTTTT.

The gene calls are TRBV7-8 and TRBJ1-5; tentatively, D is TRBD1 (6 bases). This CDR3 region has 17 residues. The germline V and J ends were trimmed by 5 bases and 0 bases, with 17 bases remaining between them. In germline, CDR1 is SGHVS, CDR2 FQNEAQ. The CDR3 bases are TGTGCCAGCAGCCTCTTAGAGGGGGGCAATAGCAATCAGCCCCAGCATTTT. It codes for CASSLLEGGNSNQPQHF.

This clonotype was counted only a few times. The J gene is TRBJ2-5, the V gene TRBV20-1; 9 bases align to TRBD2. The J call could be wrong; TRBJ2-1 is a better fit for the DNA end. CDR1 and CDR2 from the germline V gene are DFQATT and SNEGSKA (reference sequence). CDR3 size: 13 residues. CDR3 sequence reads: CSASGGRENEQFF. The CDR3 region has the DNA TGCAGTGCTAGTGGCGGGAGGGAGAATGAGCAGTTCTTC.

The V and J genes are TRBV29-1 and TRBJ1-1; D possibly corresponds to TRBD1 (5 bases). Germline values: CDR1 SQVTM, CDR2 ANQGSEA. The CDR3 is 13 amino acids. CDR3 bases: TGCACCCGGGGGGGTCTAGGGTACACTGAAGCTTTCTTT. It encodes CTRGGLGYTEAFF.